This entry lists 21 T cell receptor beta chains sequenced from one sample in a study of cytomegalovirus exposure and HLA in healthy donors. 60 Vbeta and 13 Jbeta primers were used in PCR. Clones were sequenced by immunoSEQ multiplex PCR, and TCRdb holds only the in-frame ones, with some missing. The listing records tens of thousands of clones. Sequencing input: PBMCs. The receptors were sampled from a female donor in good health and CMV-seropositive.

V usage is TRBV28 and J usage is TRBJ2-2; the D gene is possibly TRBD1 (5 bases). This CDR3 region has 15 residues. The germline CDR1 and CDR2 sequences are MDHEN and SYDVKM. V shed 4 bases and J shed 0 bases, with 9 bases lying between them. CDR3 in DNA: TGTGCCAGCAGTTGGGGCGGAACGAACACCGGGGAGCTGTTTTTT. As protein: CASSWGGTNTGELFF.

The CDR3 nucleotides are TGTGCCAGCAGCTTGGTAGGCAGGTTCACCGGGGAGCTGTTTTTT. Translated: CASSLVGRFTGELFF. The chain is built from TRBV5-8 and TRBJ2-2; the D is unclear. The CDR3 runs 15 residues. V was pared by 0 bases and J by 4 bases, with 10 bases between. CDR1 is SGHTS, CDR2 YDEGEE, per germline.

This sequence joins TRBV18 and TRBJ1-4; D may be TRBD1 (5 bases). Trimming left V 6 bases short and J 0 bases short, with 20 bases between. The CDR3 loop spans 18 amino acids. Germline V gene lookup returns CDR1 KGHSH and CDR2 LQKENI. CDR3 residues: CASSLTVGPTPTNEKLFF. Written as DNA, the CDR3 is TGTGCCAGCTCGTTGACAGTTGGACCTACACCAACTAATGAAAAACTGTTTTTT. Filled out from reference TRBV18 and TRBJ1-4, the complete variable domain reads NAGVMQNPRHLVRRRGQEARLRCSPMKGHSHVYWYRQLPEEGLKFMVYLQKENIIDESGMPKERFSAEFPKEGPSILRIQQVVRGDSAAYFCASSLTVGPTPTNEKLFFGSGTQLSVL.

The chain employs TRBV6-5 and TRBJ2-7, with a possible D match to TRBD1 (6 bases). Trimming took 0 bases from V and 2 from J, leaving 11 bases between them. The CDR3 runs 15 residues. From germline, CDR1 is MNHEY and CDR2 SVGAGI. CDR3 nucleotides: TGTGCCAGCAGTTACTCTACAGGGAGCCCCTACGAGCAGTACTTC. It yields the protein CASSYSTGSPYEQYF.

The chain uses TRBV29-1 and TRBJ2-5; tentatively, D is TRBD2 (5 bases). This CDR3 contains 13 residues. Germline CDR1 SQVTM, CDR2 ANQGSEA. V lost 6 bases and J 2 bases, leaving 13 bases between the germline ends. CDR3 sequence: CSVASRGQETQYF. The DNA of the CDR3 is TGCAGCGTAGCAAGTCGGGGACAAGAGACCCAGTACTTC.

The V gene is TRBV2, the J gene TRBJ1-5, with TRBD1 identical over 7 bases. Germline V gene data show CDR1 as SNHLY and CDR2 as FYNNEI. The CDR3 extends over 14 amino acids. The trim removed 6 bases at V and 4 bases at J, leaving 6 bases unmatched. As DNA, the CDR3 is TGTGCCAGCAGCCGACAGGGTGAGAATCAGCCCCAGCATTTT. Its translation: CASSRQGENQPQHF.

The chain links TRBV7-6 to TRBJ1-1; 10 bases align to TRBD1. The CDR3 has 15 residues. J was trimmed by 7 bases and V by 0 bases; bases with no gene match: 5. Germline V gene lookup returns CDR1 SGHVS and CDR2 FNYEAQ. The CDR3 loop is CASSLAGDRGDEAFF. The CDR3 nucleotides read TGTGCCAGCAGCTTAGCCGGGGACAGGGGTGATGAAGCTTTCTTT.

The chain joins TRBV6-5 to TRBJ2-7; TRBD2 aligns across 7 bases. Germline assignment: CDR1 MNHEY and CDR2 SVGAGI. V lost 5 bases, J lost 7 bases, and 11 bases stayed unmatched. CDR3 length: 14 amino acids. CDR3 coding DNA: TGTGCCAGCAGTCCACCTGGGAGGGCGGGGGAGCAGTACTTC. It encodes CASSPPGRAGEQYF.

The chain links TRBV27 to TRBJ2-7; tentatively, D is TRBD2 (5 bases). The CDR3 consists of 14 residues. V was trimmed by 6 bases and J by 3 bases, leaving 15 bases between them. Germline values: CDR1 MNHEY, CDR2 SMNVEV (reference sequence). The chain's CDR3 is CASSGDPRSYEQYF. For the CDR3, the DNA is TGTGCCAGCAGCGGGGATCCTAGGAGCTACGAGCAGTACTTC.

The chain employs TRBV7-8 and TRBJ1-5; 7 bases line up with TRBD1. The CDR3 is made up of 16 amino acids. The V and J ends lost 5 bases and 3 bases, in that order; junction bases with no gene match: 10. Germline lookup yields CDR1 SGHVS and CDR2 FQNEAQ. The CDR3 bases are TGTGCCAGCAGCCTCGACAGGGCAATAGACAATCAGCCCCAGCATTTT. Translated, it gives CASSLDRAIDNQPQHF.

The chain combines TRBV18 with TRBJ2-7, with 10 bases identical to TRBD1. Losses at the gene ends were 2 bases for V and 6 bases for J; bases not matched to a gene: 4. CDR3 length equals 14 residues. Germline CDR1 reads KGHSH; CDR2 reads LQKENI. The CDR3, as DNA: TGTGCCAGCTCACCAGTGACAGGGGGCTTCGAGCAGTACTTC. Translating gives CASSPVTGGFEQYF.

The rearrangement uses TRBV7-2 and TRBJ2-7, with 10 bases matching TRBD2. The V and J ends lost 6 bases and 6 bases, in that order; junction bases with no gene match: 8. CDR1 and CDR2 from the germline V gene are SGHTA and FQGNSA. The CDR3 covers 14 residues. As DNA, the CDR3 is TGTGCCAGCAGTGTAAGCGGGGGGGCTCTCGAGCAGTACTTC. This gives the protein CASSVSGGALEQYF.

This chain joins TRBV6-5 and TRBJ2-7, with 8 bases fitting TRBD1. The CDR3 has 15 amino acids. Per germline, CDR1 MNHEY and CDR2 SVGAGI. V lost 5 bases to trimming and J lost 0 bases; unmatched junction nucleotides: 6. The CDR3 is CASSPRGPASYEQYF. The CDR3 DNA reads as TGTGCCAGCAGTCCCAGGGGGCCCGCCTCCTACGAGCAGTACTTC.

The chain is built from TRBV13 and TRBJ1-5, with 7 bases aligning to TRBD1. Germline V gene lookup returns CDR1 PRHDT and CDR2 FYEKMQ (reference sequence). The CDR3 consists of 16 residues. With 0 bases clipped from V and 7 bases from J, the junction kept 9 bases outside the gene matches. CDR3 protein: CASSLGATGFRQPQHF. CDR3 nucleotide sequence: TGTGCCAGCAGCTTAGGGGCGACAGGGTTTAGGCAGCCCCAGCATTTT. The variable domain in full, completed from reference TRBV13 and TRBJ1-5, reads AAGVIQSPRHLIKEKRETATLKCYPIPRHDTVYWYQQGPGQDPQFLISFYEKMQSDKGSIPDRFSAQQFSDYHSELNMSSLELGDSALYFCASSLGATGFRQPQHFGDGTRLSIL.

The chain employs TRBV7-8 and TRBJ1-2; a weak D match, TRBD1 (6 bases). Deletions cut 1 base from V and 0 bases from J, with 18 bases between. CDR1 SGHVS and CDR2 FQNEAQ come from the germline V gene. The CDR3 loop spans 18 amino acids. The CDR3 loop reads CASSLGLWGRVPNYGYTF. In DNA, the CDR3 is TGTGCCAGCAGCTTAGGCCTTTGGGGGCGCGTCCCTAACTATGGCTACACCTTC.

This chain connects TRBV18 to TRBJ1-3; TRBD1 matches at 8 bases. Germline V gene lookup returns CDR1 KGHSH and CDR2 LQKENI. J lost 2 bases, V lost 2 bases, and 8 bases had no gene match. This CDR3 is 17 amino acids long. Written as DNA, the CDR3 is TGTGCCAGCTCACCATCCGCGGCAGGGGGCACTGGAAACACCATATATTTT. This codes for CASSPSAAGGTGNTIYF.

V is TRBV4-3 and J is TRBJ1-2, with TRBD1 matching over 10 bases. Germline V gives CDR1 LGHNA, CDR2 YSLEER. The CDR3 has 15 residues. V shed 1 base and J 8 bases; nucleotides not matched to a gene: 7. The CDR3: CASSQGRQGAWGYTF. The CDR3 DNA follows: TGCGCCAGCAGCCAAGGACGACAGGGGGCCTGGGGCTACACCTTC.

The chain employs TRBV28 and TRBJ2-7; maybe TRBD1 (6 bases). In germline, CDR1 is MDHEN, CDR2 SYDVKM. CDR3 length: 15 amino acids. The ends were cut back, 5 bases at V and 4 bases at J, with 18 bases in the middle. The CDR3 region has the DNA TGTGCCAGCAGTCCTTGGACAGCAGAGTGGTACGAGCAGTACTTC. Encoded protein: CASSPWTAEWYEQYF.

The chain has TRBV7-2 and TRBJ2-5; 7 nucleotides align to TRBD2. Per the germline V gene, CDR1 is SGHTA and CDR2 is FQGNSA. This CDR3 spans 14 amino acids. The junction had 3 bases not matched to a gene; V was cut back by 3 bases and J by 2 bases. Here the CDR3 DNA reads TGTGCCAGCAGCTTTCAAGCGGGGCAAGAGACCCAGTACTTC. Translating gives CASSFQAGQETQYF.

This chain links TRBV11-2 with TRBJ2-1, with unresolved D. V was trimmed by 1 base and J by 2 bases, leaving 3 bases between them. The CDR3 covers 13 residues. From germline, CDR1 is SGHAT and CDR2 FQNNGV. The DNA for the CDR3 is TGTGCCAGCAGCTTAGCAACCTACAATGAGCAGTTCTTC. It translates to CASSLATYNEQFF.

Here the CDR3 DNA reads TGTGCCAGCAGCTCAGGGACTAGAGGCTACACCTTC. Its translation: CASSSGTRGYTF. This chain uses TRBV6-6 with TRBJ1-2; D might be TRBD1 (5 bases). The germline CDR1 and CDR2 sequences are MNHNY and SVGAGI (reference sequence). Deletions cut 6 bases from V and 8 bases from J, with 13 bases between. There are 12 residues in the CDR3.